The 27 T cell receptor beta chains reported below all come from one sample, sequenced in a study of blood T cell repertoires in COVID-19. Only in-frame clones appear in the TCRdb table, and some are missing; sequencing was by immunoSEQ multiplex PCR. The profile shows around 150,000 clones, around 80% of them singletons. The specimen was peripheral blood. These receptors originate from a man aged 55-75 years with active or convalescent COVID-19.

The chain combines TRBV14 with TRBJ2-3; 8 nucleotides agree with TRBD2. The CDR3 is 19 residues long. The ends lost 1 base at V and 0 bases at J; junction bases unmatched: 12. CDR1 is SGHDN, CDR2 FVKESK, per germline. This CDR3 reads CASSQVTGSTSGSTDTQYF. CDR3 sequence (DNA): TGTGCCAGCAGCCAAGTCACGGGTTCTACTAGCGGAAGCACAGATACGCAGTATTTT.

This chain links TRBV19 with TRBJ2-5; D is undetermined. V lost 3 bases and J lost 5, with 10 bases in between. This CDR3 spans 13 amino acids. CDR1 and CDR2 from the germline V gene are LNHDA and SQIVND (reference sequence). The CDR3 loop is CASSISVEETQYF. The CDR3 bases are TGTGCCAGTAGTATTTCGGTGGAGGAGACCCAGTACTTC.

This CDR3 reads CASSQNQGANEQFF. CDR3 in DNA: TGTGCCAGCAGCCAGAACCAGGGGGCGAATGAGCAGTTCTTC. V is TRBV14 and J is TRBJ2-1, with TRBD1 matching over 8 bases. The junction had 5 bases not matched to a gene; V was cut back by 3 bases and J by 7 bases. This CDR3 region has 14 residues. Germline V gene lookup returns CDR1 SGHDN and CDR2 FVKESK.

This clone was counted once. The rearrangement links TRBV9 to TRBJ2-2, with 8 nucleotides matching TRBD1. V was clipped by 1 base and J by 5 bases; unmatched bases: 4. CDR1 is SGDLS and CDR2 is YYNGEE in the germline V gene. The CDR3 loop spans 15 amino acids. The CDR3 DNA reads TGTGCCAGCAGCGTAACAGGGGGGATAACCGGGGAGCTGTTTTTT. Residues: CASSVTGGITGELFF.

The rearrangement links TRBV11-2 to TRBJ1-2; D is possibly TRBD1 (5 bases). The CDR3 is made up of 14 amino acids. Trimming pared 1 base from V and 5 bases from J, leaving 11 bases between. CDR1 is SGHAT, CDR2 FQNNGV, per germline. The DNA of the CDR3 is TGTGCCAGCAGCTTAGGAAGGGGATGGTATGGCTACACCTTC. This gives the protein CASSLGRGWYGYTF.

The V and J genes are TRBV2 and TRBJ2-5; TRBD2 might be the D (6 bases). V was shortened by 3 bases and J by 5 bases, with 16 bases between the two germline ends. Germline V gives CDR1 SNHLY, CDR2 FYNNEI. This CDR3 contains 15 residues. As DNA, the CDR3 is TGTGCCAGCAGTGACGGGGGTCGGGGATCGGAGACCCAGTACTTC. Translation: CASSDGGRGSETQYF.

This chain links TRBV15 with TRBJ1-4, with D unclear. The V end was cut by 4 bases, the J end by 0 bases, with 9 bases between. The V gene's germline CDR1 is LNHNV and CDR2 YYDKDF (reference sequence). The CDR3 has 15 residues. Written as DNA, the CDR3 is TGTGCCACCAGCATGGTACTTTCAACTAATGAAAAACTGTTTTTT. This encodes CATSMVLSTNEKLFF.

The chain carries TRBV29-1 and TRBJ2-7; 10 bases fit TRBD1. There are 12 residues in the CDR3. Trimming removed 7 bases from V and 7 bases from J; junction bases left unmatched: 7. Germline lookup yields CDR1 SQVTM and CDR2 ANQGSEA. CDR3 DNA: TGCAGCGCTGGGACAGGGGTAGGTGAGCAGTACTTC. Translation gives CSAGTGVGEQYF.

This clone was picked up a small number of times. The J gene is TRBJ1-1, the V gene TRBV6-5; no clear D gene. CDR1 is MNHEY and CDR2 is SVGAGI in the germline V gene. V was trimmed by 7 bases and J by 0 bases, leaving 9 bases between them. The CDR3 extends over 13 amino acids. In DNA form, the CDR3 reads TGTGCCAGCACCACCCGGGTGAACACTGAAGCTTTCTTT. It translates to CASTTRVNTEAFF.

The chain is built from TRBV6-5 and TRBJ2-7, with TRBD1 matching over 9 bases. The germline CDR1 and CDR2 sequences are MNHEY and SVGAGI. This CDR3 region has 15 residues. The J segment lost 3 bases and the V segment lost 6 bases, leaving 9 bases of the junction unmatched. The CDR3 region is CASSTRGDRVYEQYF. CDR3 in DNA: TGTGCCAGCAGCACCCGAGGGGACAGGGTCTACGAGCAGTACTTC.

V usage is TRBV7-6 and J usage is TRBJ2-2; D is possibly TRBD1 (5 bases). The CDR3 has 13 amino acids. Germline V gene lookup returns CDR1 SGHVS and CDR2 FNYEAQ. V shed 4 bases and J shed 5 bases, with 8 bases lying between them. CDR3 sequence: CASSSRATGELFF. The CDR3 region has the DNA TGTGCCAGCAGCTCCAGGGCAACCGGGGAGCTGTTTTTT.

The chain employs TRBV5-1 and TRBJ2-7; TRBD1 might be the D (5 bases). Trimming shortened V by 0 bases and J by 5 bases, and 12 bases separated the two germline ends. CDR3 length: 14 residues. Germline-derived CDR1 and CDR2 are SGHRS and YFSETQ. The CDR3 DNA reads TGCGCCAGCAGCTTGGATCAGGGTAGTGACGAGCAGTACTTC. It yields the protein CASSLDQGSDEQYF.

The V call is TRBV11-2, the J call TRBJ2-3; 7 nucleotides agree with TRBD2. The CDR3 covers 16 residues. The germline V gene encodes CDR1 SGHAT and CDR2 FQNNGV. V trimming: 8 bases; J trimming: 2 bases; junction bases outside the gene matches: 13. The CDR3 here is CASRPPGGGDTDTQYF. The CDR3 region has the DNA TGTGCCAGCCGGCCCCCCGGCGGGGGAGACACAGATACGCAGTATTTT.

The chain recombines TRBV5-1 with TRBJ2-5, with D uncertain. CDR3 size: 14 residues. Per the germline V gene, CDR1 is SGHRS and CDR2 is YFSETQ. Trimming left V 1 base short and J 2 bases short, with 9 bases between. The CDR3 nucleotides are TGCGCCAGCAGCTTGAAGCTCGTACAAGAGACCCAGTACTTC. It translates to CASSLKLVQETQYF.

The V call is TRBV4-2, the J call TRBJ2-3; TRBD2 agrees at 10 bases. The CDR3 is 15 amino acids. V lost 3 bases, J lost 5 bases, and 5 bases stayed unmatched. CDR1 and CDR2 (germline): LGHNA, YNFKEQ. CDR3 sequence: CASSQAGTSVDTQYF. For the CDR3, the DNA is TGTGCCAGCAGCCAGGCCGGGACTAGCGTAGATACGCAGTATTTT.

The gene calls are TRBV5-4 and TRBJ2-2, with D maybe TRBD2 (6 bases). Germline CDR1 SGHNT, CDR2 YYREEE (reference sequence). CDR3 length equals 16 residues. V shed 2 bases and J shed 0 bases, with 11 bases lying between them. CDR3 in DNA: TGTGCCAGCAGCTTCCCGGGACTCGCGAACACCGGGGAGCTGTTTTTT. Translating gives CASSFPGLANTGELFF.

This chain connects TRBV5-4 to TRBJ2-3; D not resolved. This CDR3 comprises 14 residues. Trimming took off 2 bases at V and 4 bases at J, with 11 bases between the two ends. Germline CDR1 is SGHNT and CDR2 is YYREEE (reference sequence). The CDR3 bases are TGTGCCAGCAGCTTAGAGTTCCGCGCAGATACGCAGTATTTT. Its translation: CASSLEFRADTQYF.

The V and J genes are TRBV9 and TRBJ1-4; the match to TRBD1 covers 7 bases. The CDR3 extends over 17 amino acids. The germline V gene has CDR1 SGDLS and CDR2 YYNGEE. The V segment lost 4 bases and the J segment 3 bases; nucleotides outside the gene matches: 12. CDR3 DNA sequence: TGTGCCAGCAGCCCCACGGGAGGGGGCGCCTCTAATGAAAAACTGTTTTTT. Translating gives CASSPTGGGASNEKLFF.

About this clone itself: Other DNA sequences in this specimen translate into the identical CDR3. This chain uses TRBV11-2 with TRBJ2-1; 12 bases map to TRBD2. Germline assignment: CDR1 SGHAT and CDR2 FQNNGV. The V and J ends lost 2 bases and 3 bases, in that order; junction bases with no gene match: 2. CDR3 length: 16 residues. CDR3 sequence reads: CASSLRLAGVYNEQFF. CDR3 nucleotides: TGTGCCAGCAGCTTAAGACTAGCGGGAGTCTACAATGAGCAGTTCTTC.

The gene calls are TRBV5-4 and TRBJ2-7, with D possibly being TRBD1 (6 bases). The CDR3 length is 14 residues. The ends were cut back, 4 bases at V and 6 bases at J, with 17 bases in the middle. Germline V CDR1 and CDR2: SGHNT, YYREEE (reference sequence). Written as DNA, the CDR3 is TGTGCCAGCAGCCTGGGAACAGGGTGGCTCGAGCAGTACTTC. Its protein product is CASSLGTGWLEQYF.

The V gene is TRBV7-3, the J gene TRBJ2-3; 8 bases agree with TRBD1. The V gene end was trimmed by 0 bases and the J gene end by 4 bases; junction bases not matched to a gene: 6. The CDR3 is made up of 16 amino acids. CDR1 is SGHTA, CDR2 FQGTGA, per germline. CDR3 nucleotide sequence: TGTGCCAGCAGCTTAACGGGAGGACAGGGTTCAGATACGCAGTATTTT. Its protein product is CASSLTGGQGSDTQYF.

The V and J genes are TRBV11-2 and TRBJ2-7; the match to TRBD2 covers 10 bases. The CDR3 runs 14 residues. The V gene end was trimmed by 4 bases and the J gene end by 2 bases; junction bases not matched to a gene: 2. The germline gives CDR1 SGHAT, CDR2 FQNNGV. The CDR3 loop is CASSSGLAPYEQYF. The CDR3, as DNA: TGTGCCAGCAGCTCGGGACTAGCGCCCTACGAGCAGTACTTC.

This chain uses TRBV27 with TRBJ1-2; D is unclear. Trimming removed 0 bases from V and 4 bases from J, with 12 bases in between. The CDR3 totals 15 residues. Germline V lookup: CDR1 MNHEY, CDR2 SMNVEV (reference sequence). In DNA, the CDR3 is TGTGCCAGCAGTTTATCGACCACCGCGGGCTATGGCTACACCTTC. It encodes CASSLSTTAGYGYTF.

The V call is TRBV7-8, the J call TRBJ1-1; D remains ambiguous. V lost 1 base to trimming and J lost 1 base, with 7 bases between them. This CDR3 spans 14 amino acids. Germline V gene sequence: CDR1 SGHVS, CDR2 FQNEAQ. The chain's CDR3 is CASSLVESNTEAFF. CDR3 bases: TGTGCCAGCAGCTTAGTGGAGTCGAACACTGAAGCTTTCTTT. The variable domain in full, with the rest retrieved from reference TRBV7-8 and TRBJ1-1, is GAGVSQSPRYKVAKRGQDVALRCDPISGHVSLFWYQQALGQGPEFLTYFQNEAQLDKSGLPSDRFFAERPEGSVSTLKIQRTQQEDSAVYLCASSLVESNTEAFFGQGTRLTVV.

V gene TRBV19 combines with J gene TRBJ2-7; 9 nucleotides match TRBD2. V shed 8 bases, J shed 2 bases, and the junction held 10 bases outside the gene matches. The length of the CDR3 is 15 residues. The germline gives CDR1 LNHDA, CDR2 SQIVND (reference sequence). Here the CDR3 DNA reads TGTGCCAGTCCCCTAGCGGGACGTGACCCCTACGAGCAGTACTTC. Translation: CASPLAGRDPYEQYF.

The V gene is TRBV2, the J gene TRBJ2-5, with D perhaps matching TRBD1 (6 bases). Trimming left V 4 bases short and J 5 bases short, with 23 bases between. The CDR3 runs 17 residues. Germline V gene data show CDR1 as SNHLY and CDR2 as FYNNEI. CDR3 sequence (DNA): TGTGCCAGCAGTGCCCCCCTTGGGCAGGGGCATGGCGAGACCCAGTACTTC. Its protein is CASSAPLGQGHGETQYF.

This clone turned up a few times. The V and J genes are TRBV2 and TRBJ1-5; 7 bases align to TRBD1. Germline CDR1 SNHLY, CDR2 FYNNEI. V dropped 6 bases and J dropped 5; count of bases not matched to a gene: 4. The CDR3 totals 13 residues. The chain's CDR3 is CASRGDSHQPQHF. CDR3 sequence (DNA): TGTGCCAGCAGGGGGGACAGTCATCAGCCCCAGCATTTT.